This T cell receptor beta chain was captured in a study of identical twins. This clonotype turned up a few times. The antigen remains undetermined. Notes on the study in general: In beta out-of-frame sequences, the excess sharing between twins was weaker. Memory repertoires showed no such pattern, whereas abundant cord blood beta clonotypes carried fewer insertions.

A universal primer site was created by template switching, with the cDNA bearing unique molecular identifiers. One entry per CDR3 protein results from TCRdb running MiXCR on the 5' RACE reads. The sample consists of 750,000 to 950,000 distinct CDR3 sequences, 9% to 15% of them appearing once. The same sample was also used in a study of yellow fever vaccine responses in identical twins. That source notes: Twins reportedly mounted vaccine T cell responses that seemed partly convergent, partly personalized.

The TCR comes from a woman aged 18-30 years in good health. The sequenced material came from PBMCs.

The CDR3 nucleotides are TGCGCCAGCAGCTTGGCGAAGAAGCCTATTCCCAGCTCCTACAATGAGCAGTTCTTC. It is translated as CASSLAKKPIPSSYNEQFF. This sequence joins TRBV5-1 and TRBJ2-1; no clear D gene. This CDR3 is built from 19 residues. The V gene's germline CDR1 is SGHRS and CDR2 YFSETQ. V lost 0 bases and J 0 bases, leaving 19 bases between the germline ends. Full variable domain (rest looked up from reference TRBV5-1 and TRBJ2-1): KAGVTQTPRYLIKTRGQQVTLSCSPISGHRSVSWYQQTPGQGLQFLFEYFSETQRNKGNFPGRFSGRQFSNSRSEMNVSTLELGDSALYLCASSLAKKPIPSSYNEQFFGPGTRLTVL.